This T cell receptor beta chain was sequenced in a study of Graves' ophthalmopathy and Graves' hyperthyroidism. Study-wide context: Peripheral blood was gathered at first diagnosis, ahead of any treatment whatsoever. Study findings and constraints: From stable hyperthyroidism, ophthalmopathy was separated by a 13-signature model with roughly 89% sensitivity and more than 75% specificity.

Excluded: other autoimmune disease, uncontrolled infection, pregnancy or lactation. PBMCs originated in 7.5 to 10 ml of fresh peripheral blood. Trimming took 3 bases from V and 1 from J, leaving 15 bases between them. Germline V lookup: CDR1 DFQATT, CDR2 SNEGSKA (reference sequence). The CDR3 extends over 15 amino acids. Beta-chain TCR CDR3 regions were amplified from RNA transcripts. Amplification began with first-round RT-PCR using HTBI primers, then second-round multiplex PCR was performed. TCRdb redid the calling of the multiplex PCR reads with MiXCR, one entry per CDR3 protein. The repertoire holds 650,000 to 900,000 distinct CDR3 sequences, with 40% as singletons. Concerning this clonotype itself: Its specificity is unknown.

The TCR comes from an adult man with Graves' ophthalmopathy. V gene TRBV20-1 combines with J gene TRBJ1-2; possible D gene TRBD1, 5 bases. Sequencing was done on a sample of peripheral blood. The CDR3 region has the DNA TGCAGTGCTAGGAGCGGAGAAGGGGTTAACTATGGCTACACCTTC. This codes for CSARSGEGVNYGYTF.